The 19 T cell receptor beta chains in this list originate from one sample, sequenced in a study of response to subunit inactivated influenza vaccine. TCRdb fed the RT-PCR reads into MiXCR, producing one record per CDR3 protein. In the table there are 600,000 to 700,000 distinct CDR3 sequences, 12% to 15% of which are singletons. This material consisted of PBMCs from blood, taken 14 to 15 days before vaccination. The receptors were sampled from a man aged 50 to 59 who received an inactivated influenza vaccine.

This clonotype was seen repeatedly, ten times or more. The V and J genes are TRBV7-2 and TRBJ1-6; possibly TRBD1 for D (5 bases). V was shortened by 4 bases and J by 12 bases, with 22 bases between the two germline ends. The CDR3 covers 16 residues. Germline CDR1 and CDR2: SGHTA and FQGNSA. CDR3: CASSSSTNYRGVPLHF. The CDR3 DNA reads as TGTGCCAGCAGCTCCTCCACCAACTATAGGGGAGTACCCCTCCACTTT.

There are many counts of this clonotype. The V call is TRBV9, the J call TRBJ2-1, with TRBD2 matching over 7 bases. The CDR3 consists of 16 residues. V lost 3 bases to trimming and J lost 0 bases; unmatched junction nucleotides: 6. Germline-derived CDR1 and CDR2 are SGDLS and YYNGEE. CDR3 in amino acids: CASSAFSGLSYNEQFF. For the CDR3, the DNA is TGTGCCAGCAGCGCATTTAGCGGGCTCTCCTACAATGAGCAGTTCTTC.

As regards this clonotype: A read error may produce the germline difference seen at one junction end. The V call is TRBV20-1, the J call TRBJ2-5; D is unresolved. The CDR3 is 13 amino acids. Germline V gene sequence: CDR1 DFQATT, CDR2 SNEGSKA (reference sequence). CDR3 amino acids: CSARFGSEETQNF. In DNA, the CDR3 is TGCAGTGCTAGATTTGGCTCCGAGGAGACCCAGAACTTC.

The CDR3: CASSPRLAGVGDEQYF. The CDR3 bases are TGCGCCAGCAGCCCACGACTAGCGGGGGTTGGGGACGAGCAGTACTTC. The chain couples TRBV4-3 to TRBJ2-7; 12 nucleotides align to TRBD2. V gave up 4 bases and J gave up 5 bases; unmatched junction bases: 9. Germline V CDR1 and CDR2: LGHNA, YSLEER. The CDR3 totals 16 residues.

This clonotype showed up just a few times. The rearrangement uses TRBV30 and TRBJ2-5, with a possible D match to TRBD2 (5 bases). The CDR3 has 13 amino acids. V was pared by 3 bases and J by 1 base, with 9 bases between. CDR1 and CDR2 (germline): GTSNPN, SVGIG (reference sequence). The CDR3 region is CAWRKAGQETQYF. The CDR3 region has the DNA TGTGCCTGGAGGAAGGCGGGCCAAGAGACCCAGTACTTC.

The chain has TRBV29-1 and TRBJ2-1, with D possibly TRBD2 on 6 matching bases. Trimming cost V 1 base and J 4 bases, with 20 bases left between them. The CDR3 consists of 17 residues. Germline CDR1 reads SQVTM; CDR2 reads ANQGSEA. The CDR3 nucleotides read TGCAGCGTTGAAGGCCTAGCGAAAAGGGAATGGTACAATGAGCAGTTCTTC. Its translation is CSVEGLAKREWYNEQFF.

This clonotype was seen ten or more times. The genes are TRBV27 and TRBJ2-2, with D possibly being TRBD1 (5 bases). This CDR3 has 15 residues. Germline CDR1 MNHEY, CDR2 SMNVEV (reference sequence). V was shortened by 2 bases and J by 4 bases, with 11 bases between the two germline ends. CDR3 protein: CASSLEGQATGELFF. The DNA for the CDR3 is TGTGCCAGCAGTTTAGAAGGACAAGCCACCGGGGAGCTGTTTTTT.

This clonotype was found a few times. The gene calls are TRBV4-1 and TRBJ2-7, with 9 bases that match TRBD1. The CDR3 sequence is 15 residues long. Per the germline V gene, CDR1 is MGHRA and CDR2 is YSYEKL. V lost 2 bases, J lost 2 bases, and 4 bases stayed unmatched. The CDR3 spells CASSQNDRGTYEQYF. The CDR3 region has the DNA TGCGCCAGCAGCCAAAATGACAGGGGGACCTACGAGCAGTACTTC.

This clonotype was observed a few times. This rearrangement joins TRBV20-1 to TRBJ1-2; D is ambiguous. The CDR3 spans 13 residues. V lost 0 bases to trimming and J lost 5 bases, with 10 bases between them. CDR1 and CDR2 from the germline V gene are DFQATT and SNEGSKA (reference sequence). The CDR3 DNA reads as TGCAGTGCTAGAGATCAGTCGACATATGGCTACACCTTC. Translating gives CSARDQSTYGYTF.

The V and J genes are TRBV6-2 or TRBV6-3 and TRBJ2-7; 9 bases fit TRBD1. The V gene's germline CDR1 is MNHEY and CDR2 SVGEGT. The CDR3 sequence is 13 residues long. Trimming at V came to 6 bases and at J to 4 bases, leaving 4 bases not matched to a gene. The CDR3 nucleotides read TGTGCCAGCAGACACGGACAGGGGTACGAGCAGTACTTC. Its translation is CASRHGQGYEQYF.

The chain employs TRBV30 and TRBJ1-2; D call uncertain. With 5 bases removed from V and 7 bases from J, the gap between germline ends came to 26 bases. This CDR3 is built from 16 residues. Germline-derived CDR1 and CDR2 are GTSNPN and SVGIG (reference sequence). CDR3 DNA: TGTGCCTGGGCGAAATTCGACGGATTACTATTGGGTGGCTACACCTTC. Its translation is CAWAKFDGLLLGGYTF.

The rearrangement links TRBV7-2 to TRBJ2-7; unclear D gene. CDR3 length: 14 residues. CDR1 and CDR2 from the germline V gene are SGHTA and FQGNSA. V was pared by 5 bases and J by 4 bases, with 15 bases between. The CDR3 sequence is CASSSRSPLYEQYF. The DNA for the CDR3 is TGTGCCAGCAGCAGTCGCTCGCCTTTGTACGAGCAGTACTTC.

J is TRBJ2-5 and V is TRBV7-9, with D tentatively TRBD1 (6 bases). CDR1 is SEHNR, CDR2 FQNEAQ, per germline (reference sequence). With 7 bases removed from V and 4 bases from J, the gap between germline ends came to 13 bases. The CDR3 consists of 13 residues. In nucleotides, the CDR3 is TGTGCCAGCACTCCAGGGGAAGGAGAGACCCAGTACTTC. Its protein product is CASTPGEGETQYF. Using reference TRBV7-9 and TRBJ2-5 for the parts outside the CDR3, the full variable domain is DTGVSQNPRHKITKRGQNVTFRCDPISEHNRLYWYRQTLGQGPEFLTYFQNEAQLEKSRLLSDRFSAERPKGSFSTLEIQRTEQGDSAMYLCASTPGEGETQYFGPGTRLLVL.

In its sample, this clonotype was seen a few times. This chain uses TRBV29-1 with TRBJ2-5; D perhaps matches TRBD2 (5 bases). The CDR3 has 14 residues. Trimming took 6 bases from V and 1 from J, leaving 15 bases between them. Looked up from germline, CDR1 is SQVTM and CDR2 is ANQGSEA. This CDR3 reads CSVAIGGGQETQYF. CDR3 DNA: TGCAGCGTCGCTATAGGAGGTGGCCAAGAGACCCAGTACTTC.

This clonotype was seen ten or more times. CDR3 in amino acids: CSVEDSGGNTIYF. DNA of the CDR3: TGCAGCGTTGAAGATTCTGGGGGAAACACCATATATTTT. The chain carries TRBV29-1 and TRBJ1-3; no clear D. This CDR3 spans 13 amino acids. Germline loops: CDR1 SQVTM, CDR2 ANQGSEA. V was pared by 0 bases and J by 4 bases, with 7 bases between.

This clonotype was recorded many times. V and J are TRBV20-1 and TRBJ2-1; D might be TRBD2 (7 bases). Deletions cut 4 bases from V and 4 bases from J, with 17 bases between. The CDR3 contains 15 residues. CDR1 DFQATT and CDR2 SNEGSKA come from the germline V gene (reference sequence). CDR3: CSATLPGGHYNEQFF. CDR3 DNA: TGCAGTGCTACCTTACCGGGGGGCCATTACAATGAGCAGTTCTTC.

In its sample, this clonotype was seen many times. The chain employs TRBV27 and TRBJ2-1, with D unresolved. Between the trimmed V and J ends, which lost 2 bases and 4 bases, there was a span of 9 bases. This CDR3 spans 14 amino acids. The germline CDR1 and CDR2 sequences are MNHEY and SMNVEV (reference sequence). CDR3 amino acids: CASSLTRLYNEQFF. CDR3 coding DNA: TGTGCCAGCAGTTTAACCCGACTTTACAATGAGCAGTTCTTC.

This clonotype was recorded many times. The chain joins TRBV12-3 or TRBV12-4 to TRBJ2-3, with 8 positions matching TRBD2. The V segment lost 7 bases and the J segment 6 bases; nucleotides outside the gene matches: 9. There are 14 residues in the CDR3. CDR3: CASNPSGPRDTQYF. The CDR3 DNA reads TGTGCCAGCAATCCTAGCGGGCCCCGGGATACGCAGTATTTT.

In this sample, this clonotype turned up a few times. Written as DNA, the CDR3 is TGTGCCATCAGTTCCCGGGATCTCAGCACAGATACGCAGTATTTT. Translating gives CAISSRDLSTDTQYF. The chain employs TRBV10-3 and TRBJ2-3; tentatively, D is TRBD2 (5 bases). The CDR3 runs 15 residues. Germline V gives CDR1 ENHRY, CDR2 SYGVKD. The ends were cut back, 5 bases at V and 0 bases at J, with 12 bases in the middle.